The following is a T cell receptor (beta chain) sequence with its context. The data derive from a study of cytomegalovirus exposure and HLA in healthy donors. Amplification used 60 Vbeta primers and 13 Jbeta primers. Profiled with immunoSEQ multiplex PCR; TCRdb holds only in-frame clones, not every one. Of approximately 88,000 clones in the sample, under 80% are singletons; the top ten hold about 1.4%. The receptor comes from a male donor in good health and CMV-seronegative. The sequencing input was PBMCs.

The CDR3 loop is CASSRTGGASNEKLFF. The CDR3 DNA reads as TGTGCCAGCAGCCGAACAGGGGGCGCGTCTAATGAAAAACTGTTTTTT. V gene TRBV7-9 combines with J gene TRBJ1-4; 9 bases are shared with TRBD1. CDR1 SEHNR and CDR2 FQNEAQ come from the germline V gene (reference sequence). The length of the CDR3 is 16 residues. V lost 5 bases and J lost 3; bases outside the gene matches: 7.